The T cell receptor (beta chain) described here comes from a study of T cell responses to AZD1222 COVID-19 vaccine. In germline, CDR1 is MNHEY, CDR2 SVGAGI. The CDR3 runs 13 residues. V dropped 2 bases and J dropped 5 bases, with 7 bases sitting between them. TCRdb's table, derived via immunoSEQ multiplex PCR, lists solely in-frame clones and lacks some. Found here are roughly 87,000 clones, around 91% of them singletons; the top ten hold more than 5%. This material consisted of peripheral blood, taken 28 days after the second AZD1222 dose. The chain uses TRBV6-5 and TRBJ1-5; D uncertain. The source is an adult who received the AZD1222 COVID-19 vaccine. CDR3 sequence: CASSYVRDQPQHF. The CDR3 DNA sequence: TGTGCCAGCAGTTACGTCCGCGATCAGCCCCAGCATTTT.